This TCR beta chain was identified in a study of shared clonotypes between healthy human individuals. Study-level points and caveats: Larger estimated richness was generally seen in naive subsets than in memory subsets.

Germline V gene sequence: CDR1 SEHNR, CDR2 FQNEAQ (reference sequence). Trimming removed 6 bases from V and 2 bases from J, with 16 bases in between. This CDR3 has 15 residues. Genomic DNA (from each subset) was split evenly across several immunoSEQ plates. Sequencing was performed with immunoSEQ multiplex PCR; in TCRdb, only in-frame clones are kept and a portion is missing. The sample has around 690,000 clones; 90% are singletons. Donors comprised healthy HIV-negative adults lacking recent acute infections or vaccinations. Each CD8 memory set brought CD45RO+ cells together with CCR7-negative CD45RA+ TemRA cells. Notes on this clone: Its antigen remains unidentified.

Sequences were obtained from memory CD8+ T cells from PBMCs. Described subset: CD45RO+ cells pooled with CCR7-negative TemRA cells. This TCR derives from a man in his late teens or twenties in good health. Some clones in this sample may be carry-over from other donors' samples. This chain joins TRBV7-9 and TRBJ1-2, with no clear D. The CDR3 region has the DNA TGTGCCAGCAGGTCCGAGGGCCGATCCAACTATGGCTACACCTTC. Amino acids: CASRSEGRSNYGYTF.